This TCR beta chain is from a study of blood T cell repertoires in COVID-19 (TCRdb year 2020). For the study in its entirety: Samples covering the acute and convalescent phases of COVID-19 were provided by collaborators in the United States, Italy and Spain. Subjects who had been exposed to COVID-19, were actively infected with it, or had recovered from it provided the deeply sampled blood TCRbeta repertoires that made up the dataset. Where available, HLA class I and class II types were taken from metadata supplied by the sample provider and were not determined by assay-based typing. The sample metadata nearly always contained a de-identified subject ID, COVID-19 status, age in years and sex. Samples were obtained from the ongoing ImmuneRACE study (first 160 participants) and from 1,254 subjects provided by 6 global collaborators. The prospective study material was composed of cDNA or gDNA derived from T cells, B-cell-depleted T cells, or PBMCs. The repertoires were made available in a free public database intended to serve as a resource for research on the immune response to SARS-CoV-2.

From the cysteine through the phenylalanine, the CDR3 covers 15 amino acids. The read is trimmed to its CDR3 DNA, 45 bases read in frame from base 1. CDR1 and CDR2 were assigned from the germline V gene as MNHEY and SVGEGT. The junction carries 13 bases between V and J, which are trimmed by 5 bases and 0 bases respectively. Comments on this clone: Its antigen remains undetermined. One base away there is no much larger clone; base qualities are not given.

TCRbeta CDR3 regions were amplified from genomic DNA using the immunoSEQ Assay, a bias-controlled multiplex PCR. Turning to the authors' computational methods: The number of nucleated cells in each sample was estimated by amplification of reference gene primers within the assay. To quantify the absolute abundance of each unique TCRbeta CDR3 rearrangement, sequence reads were collapsed and filtered. For each sample, productive Simpson clonality was calculated by taking the square root of Simpson's diversity index across productive rearrangements. Here the immuneACCESS table is served through TCRdb, limited to in-frame sequences with V and J called. Missing clones are a known gap in these copies; in checked studies unresolved V genes cover under half, and the rest lacks a known reason. V and J calls and clone size are given by that table; D and trimming were obtained from the DNA. A total of approximately 140,000 clones appear in this sample, around 80% of them only once. Approximately 16% of the sample is taken by the ten largest.

Collaborating institutions collected whole blood in K2EDTA tubes following their own protocols. For TCRbeta analysis, collaborators shipped samples as frozen whole blood, isolated PBMCs, or DNA extracted from either of those sample types. Overall study results and their limits: The amount of clinical and demographic metadata varied by source and participant and was provided uncurated.

The receptor was derived from a human donor with acute or convalescent COVID-19. The donor label of this sample is uncertain. The chain is made from TRBV6-2 or TRBV6-3 and TRBJ1-1; the D gene is unclear. Input material: peripheral blood. The base sequence is TGTGCCAGCAGTCCAAATGGGCACCTGAACACTGAAGCTTTCTTT. Translation gives CASSPNGHLNTEAFF.